This T cell receptor beta chain was profiled in a study of OX40 agonist ivuxolimab in advanced cancers. On the study more broadly: Dose-escalation patients were diagnosed with hepatocellular carcinoma, melanoma, renal cell cancer or head and neck cancer.

Whole-study findings and limits: The specificity for antigen of the expanded peripheral T cells was not determined. In CD8+ T cells, expanded clones were on average more numerous than in CD4+.

Notes on this clone: Its antigen remains unidentified.

The method was immunoSEQ multiplex PCR; TCRdb's version includes in-frame clones alone and lacks a portion of them. The table lists nearly 50,000 clones, around 90% of them singletons. The receptor's source is an adult with an advanced solid tumor such as melanoma, head and neck, liver or kidney cancer. The sequenced sample was CD4+ or CD8+ T cells sorted from blood, obtained in a trial of the OX40 agonist ivuxolimab.

Here the CDR3 DNA reads TGCGCCAGCAGCAGAGACGATAGGGCCAACGTCCTGACTTTC. Translated: CASSRDDRANVLTF. The chain recombines TRBV4-1 with TRBJ2-6; D is undetermined. There are 14 residues in the CDR3. Germline loops: CDR1 MGHRA, CDR2 YSYEKL. The ends were cut back, 5 bases at V and 5 bases at J, with 10 bases in the middle.